The clone carrying this T cell receptor (beta chain) was recorded at least ten times. Its antigen is still unknown. Unmatched junction bases numbered 9, after V lost 4 bases and J lost 1 base. Germline V gene sequence: CDR1 SEHNR, CDR2 FQNEAQ (reference sequence). This CDR3 region has 19 residues. Sequencing targeted expressed TCRB transcripts, as all isolated RNA had been reverse transcribed. The data were produced by immunoSEQ multiplex PCR, yet TCRdb's version contains in-frame clones alone and is incomplete. The sample includes approximately 270,000 clones, over 11% of them seen just once. The entry originates in a study of beta chain features in type 1 diabetes. Points from the study as a whole: Significant though moderate, a shortening of TCRB CDR3s appeared in all four CD4+ subsets of Type 1 diabetes patients.

The TCR originated in a man aged 25 to 45 with type 1 diabetes. This chain links TRBV7-9 with TRBJ2-1; 14 bases are shared with TRBD2. The material sequenced was naive CD4+ T cells from blood. Here the CDR3 DNA reads TGTGCCAGCAGCTCCTCAAGACTAGCGGGAGGGCAATCCTACAATGAGCAGTTCTTC. Translation gives CASSSSRLAGGQSYNEQFF.